A few counts support the clone carrying this TCR beta chain. These data are taken from a study of circulating and synovial CD4+ cells in juvenile arthritis. The CDR3 loop spans 13 amino acids. In germline, CDR1 is SGHVS, CDR2 FQNEAQ. The V and J ends lost 3 bases and 5 bases respectively, with 7 bases between them. Patients with active juvenile idiopathic arthritis donated these samples. Sequencing used immunoSEQ multiplex PCR; TCRdb keeps in-frame clones, though not all of them. The sample has about 39,000 clones; roughly 94% are singletons. Sequencing input: CD4+ T cells from blood. The origin of this receptor is a human donor with juvenile idiopathic arthritis. This chain links TRBV7-8 with TRBJ2-2; tentative D call: TRBD2 (6 bases). The CDR3 DNA reads as TGTGCCAGCAGCTTGGGAGGTACCGGGGAGCTGTTTTTT. As protein: CASSLGGTGELFF.